The T cell receptor (beta chain) described here comes from a study of blood T cell repertoires in COVID-19. Across the whole study: Collection of acute and convalescent COVID-19 samples took place in the United States, Italy and Spain. In each case, the material was cDNA or gDNA derived from T cells, B-cell-depleted T cells, or PBMCs.

Per the germline V gene, CDR1 is MNHNS and CDR2 is SASEGT. The CDR3 has 17 amino acids. The V and J ends lost 4 bases and 4 bases, in that order; junction bases with no gene match: 12. The authors' processing: Counts of nucleated cells, estimated from reference gene primer amplification, were obtained. Generated by immunoSEQ multiplex PCR, the TCRdb table keeps only in-frame clones and is missing some. V, J and clone size reflect that table, while D and trimming were determined from the DNA. The sample has just over 150,000 clones; roughly 80% are singletons. The genes are TRBV6-1 and TRBJ1-2, with 10 bases matching TRBD1. Sequencing input: peripheral blood. The TCR was taken from a man between 60 and 75 years old with acute or convalescent COVID-19. CDR3 in amino acids: CASSATGRQGAIYGYTF. As DNA, the CDR3 is TGTGCCAGCAGTGCGACGGGGAGACAGGGGGCCATCTATGGCTACACCTTC.